This entry describes one TCR beta chain. These data come from a study of blood T cell repertoires in COVID-19. Whole-study context: T cells, B-cell-depleted T cells, or PBMCs provided the cDNA or gDNA that served as material.

Clones were read by immunoSEQ multiplex PCR, and TCRdb kept only the in-frame ones, dropping some. The sample includes 270,000 or so clones, about 85% of them seen just once. Germline lookup yields CDR1 SGHRS and CDR2 YFSETQ. This CDR3 region has 17 residues. The trim removed 3 bases at V and 2 bases at J, leaving 5 bases unmatched. The receptor's source is a human donor in a cohort sampled during active COVID-19. The specimen was peripheral blood. This rearrangement joins TRBV5-1 to TRBJ2-3, with TRBD2 matching over 14 bases. Here the CDR3 reads CASSSRTSGRLTDTQYF. The CDR3 region has the DNA TGCGCCAGCAGCTCACGGACTAGCGGGAGGCTCACAGATACGCAGTATTTT.